This T cell receptor (beta chain) originates from a study of early T cells in non-severe SARS-CoV-2 infection (dated by TCRdb to about 2021). Background for the entire study: Because TCR sequencing was done on bulk RNA from unsorted whole blood, the alpha and beta chains could not be paired. Results the study describes overall, beyond this receptor: VDJdb matching was skewed toward anti-spike CD8 responses and likely underestimated virus-specific expansions, missing private and CD4 specificities.

The library was made by 5' RACE. The reads were generated on a NextSeq 500. In the TCR library protocol, unique molecular identifiers were attached to individual cDNA molecules to correct for PCR bias and sequencing error. Both TCR alpha and beta chains were sequenced, and tight co-correlation was observed between alpha and beta sequence abundances in each sample. The original pipeline was this. Decombinator V4 was used to perform V gene, J gene and CDR3 annotation of TCR sequences. TCRs were defined as expanded if a significant change between any two time points was detected under a Poisson model with p below 0.0001. Abundances of TCRs were expressed as counts per million after normalisation to the total number of TCRs sequenced in each sample. MAIT TCRs were defined by TRAV1-2 paired with TRAJ12, TRAJ20 or TRAJ33, and iNKT TCRs by TRAV10 paired with TRAJ18. A search of VDJdb, accessed on 1 November 2021, was run for TCRs annotated to CMV, EBV and SARS-CoV-2, with TCRs annotated for multiple antigens excluded. Using fastp trimming at Q25 and MiXCR clonotype assembly, TCRdb reanalyzed the public sequencing data and kept in-frame beta chains. Rows with one shared CDR3 protein collapse into an entry with the most common genes and DNA. TCRdb assigned the V and J calls; the authors' analysis was not used. The sample yields tens of thousands of distinct CDR3 sequences; 11% were counted once. The ten largest clones take up more than 10% of the sample.

The cysteine opens and the phenylalanine closes a CDR3 of 15 amino acids. Only CDR3 DNA remains: 45 bases, in frame from the first base. V is trimmed back by 6 bases and J by 3 bases, and the junction contains 10 bases that no gene match accounts for. CDR1 and CDR2, per the germline V gene, are SNHLY and FYNNEI. Remarks on this clonotype: This receptor's antigen is unknown. Per-base qualities were not stored, and no clone one base away is much larger.

Set within a cohort of healthcare workers in London, UK, this nested case-control study involved weekly PCR testing of nasopharyngeal swabs along with blood sampling. Between 23 and 31 March 2020, the week of the UK lockdown, healthcare workers were enrolled and then followed up weekly for as long as 16 weeks. In this chain, TRBV2 is recombined with TRBJ2-7, with 8 bases matching TRBD1. Sequencing used whole blood, obtained at baseline. The sequence came from an adult who was a healthcare worker with PCR-confirmed SARS-CoV-2 infection or an uninfected control (not recorded which). The CDR3 region reads CASRGGQAPLYEQYF. The nucleotide sequence reads as follows: TGTGCCAGCAGGGGGGGACAGGCCCCCCTCTACGAGCAGTACTTC.